This note documents a single T cell receptor beta chain sequence. Its antigen is not identified. TCRdb reprocessed the RT-PCR reads with MiXCR, giving one entry per CDR3 protein. This sample has roughly 190,000 distinct CDR3 sequences, with about 15% found just once. This sample is drawn from a study of response to subunit inactivated influenza vaccine. General observations from the study: Only a handful of new T cells, the authors suggested, are recruited with each seasonal influenza vaccination.

The sample consisted of CD8+ T cells sorted from PBMCs, taken around 5 days after vaccination. The clonotype originates from a man aged 45-60 years who received an inactivated influenza vaccine.

The CDR3 reads CASSYSLSSYNEQFF. In DNA form, the CDR3 reads TGTGCCAGCAGTTACTCCCTGAGCTCCTACAATGAGCAGTTCTTC. This chain connects TRBV6-5 to TRBJ2-1; D is unresolved. Germline assignment: CDR1 MNHEY and CDR2 SVGAGI. V shed 0 bases and J shed 0 bases, with 6 bases lying between them. CDR3 length: 15 residues.